Presented here are 10 T cell receptor beta chains from one specimen sequenced in a study of monozygotic twins with inflammatory bowel disease. Following a re-call of the 5' RACE reads, TCRdb has one entry per CDR3 protein and lacks DNA. Listed are approximately 150,000 distinct CDR3 sequences; 7.4% falls within the top ten. The sample consisted of blood. The origin of the receptors is a human donor with ulcerative colitis or Crohn's disease, or a healthy co-twin of an affected twin (not recorded which).

The chain carries TRBV30 and TRBJ2-1; the TCRdb D gene call, TRBD2, has no DNA to confirm it. The CDR3 has 14 residues. Germline V gene sequence: CDR1 GTSNPN, CDR2 SVGIG (reference sequence). CDR3 loop: CAWSGGGPYNEQFF.

The chain links TRBV3-1 to TRBJ2-7. This CDR3 comprises 15 residues. Germline V lookup: CDR1 LGHDT, CDR2 YNNKEL (reference sequence). The CDR3 spells CASSQDVTTPYEQYF.

This chain links TRBV28 with TRBJ2-5; the D gene TCRdb calls, TRBD1, cannot be checked with no DNA. This CDR3 region has 12 residues. Germline loops: CDR1 MDHEN, CDR2 SYDVKM. The CDR3 is CASSLGVETQYF. The variable domain in full, with the rest retrieved from reference TRBV28 and TRBJ2-5, is DVKVTQSSRYLVKRTGEKVFLECVQDMDHENMFWYRQDPGLGLRLIYFSYDVKMKEKGDIPEGYSVSREKKERFSLILESASTNQTSMYLCASSLGVETQYFGPGTRLLVL.

The chain's CDR3 is CASSLGDRDTYEQYF. The genes are TRBV5-1 and TRBJ2-7; TCRdb names TRBD1, which stays unverified in the absence of DNA. The CDR3 extends over 15 amino acids. Per germline, CDR1 SGHRS and CDR2 YFSETQ. Based on the CDR3 plus reference TRBV5-1 and TRBJ2-7, the full variable domain is KAGVTQTPRYLIKTRGQQVTLSCSPISGHRSVSWYQQTPGQGLQFLFEYFSETQRNKGNFPGRFSGRQFSNSRSEMNVSTLELGDSALYLCASSLGDRDTYEQYFGPGTRLTVT.

CDR3 protein: CASSYGVAGDEQFF. This sequence joins TRBV6-2 or TRBV6-3 and TRBJ2-1. Germline CDR1 is MNHEY and CDR2 is SVGEGT. This CDR3 has 14 residues.

The chain employs TRBV6-2 or TRBV6-3 and TRBJ1-1; TCRdb indicates TRBD1, and absent DNA this call remains unverified. There are 14 residues in the CDR3. Germline V gene sequence: CDR1 MNHEY, CDR2 SVGEGT. The CDR3 loop is CASSYRGENTEAFF.

This chain connects TRBV10-3 to TRBJ2-7. CDR3 length: 12 residues. Germline V gene lookup returns CDR1 ENHRY and CDR2 SYGVKD. The CDR3 protein is CAISDRSYEQYF.

CDR3 amino acids: CSVVEGDQPQHF. V gene TRBV29-1 combines with J gene TRBJ1-5; TCRdb indicates TRBD1, and absent DNA this call remains unverified. This CDR3 region has 12 residues. CDR1 is SQVTM and CDR2 is ANQGSEA in the germline V gene.

This sequence joins TRBV20-1 and TRBJ1-2; as DNA is missing, the TRBD1 call by TCRdb cannot be tested. The CDR3 loop spans 17 amino acids. Looked up from germline, CDR1 is DFQATT and CDR2 is SNEGSKA (reference sequence). CDR3 in amino acids: CSARDTLPVTGGYGYTF.

The chain carries TRBV5-6 and TRBJ2-1; TCRdb designates TRBD2, a call that cannot be tested without DNA. CDR1 and CDR2 from the germline V gene are SGHDT and YYEEEE. The CDR3 has 17 amino acids. The CDR3 protein is CASSLFGSGRAFNEQFF.